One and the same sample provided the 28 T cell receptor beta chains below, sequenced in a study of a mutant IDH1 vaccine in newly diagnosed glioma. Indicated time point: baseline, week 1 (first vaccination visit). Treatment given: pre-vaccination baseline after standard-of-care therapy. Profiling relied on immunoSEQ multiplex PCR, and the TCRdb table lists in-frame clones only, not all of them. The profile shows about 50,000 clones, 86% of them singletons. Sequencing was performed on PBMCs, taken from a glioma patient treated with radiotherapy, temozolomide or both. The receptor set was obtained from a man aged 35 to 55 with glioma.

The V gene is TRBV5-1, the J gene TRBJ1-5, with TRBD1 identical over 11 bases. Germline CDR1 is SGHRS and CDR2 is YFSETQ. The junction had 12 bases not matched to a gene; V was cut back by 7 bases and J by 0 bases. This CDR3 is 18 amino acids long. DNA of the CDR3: TGCGCCAGCGCGGTGGGACAGGGGGTTATCGGTAGCAATCAGCCCCAGCATTTT. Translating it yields CASAVGQGVIGSNQPQHF.

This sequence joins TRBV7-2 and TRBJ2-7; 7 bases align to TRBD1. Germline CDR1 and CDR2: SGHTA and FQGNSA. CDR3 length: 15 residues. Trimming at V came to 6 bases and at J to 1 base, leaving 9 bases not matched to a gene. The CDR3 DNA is TGTGCCAGCAGTACCGACAGGGCTCCTTCCTACGAGCAGTACTTC. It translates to CASSTDRAPSYEQYF.

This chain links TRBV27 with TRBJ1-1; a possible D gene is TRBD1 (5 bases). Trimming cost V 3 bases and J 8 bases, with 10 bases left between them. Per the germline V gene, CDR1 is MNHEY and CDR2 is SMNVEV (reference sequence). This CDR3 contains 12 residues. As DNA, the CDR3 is TGTGCCAGCAGTTTCTGGGGGAGGGAAGCTTTCTTT. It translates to CASSFWGREAFF.

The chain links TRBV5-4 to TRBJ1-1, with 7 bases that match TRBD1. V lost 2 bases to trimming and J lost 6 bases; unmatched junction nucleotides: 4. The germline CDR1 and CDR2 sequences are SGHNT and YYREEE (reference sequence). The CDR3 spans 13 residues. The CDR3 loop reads CASSLSGGSEAFF. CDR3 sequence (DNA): TGTGCCAGCAGCTTATCAGGGGGGTCTGAAGCTTTCTTT.

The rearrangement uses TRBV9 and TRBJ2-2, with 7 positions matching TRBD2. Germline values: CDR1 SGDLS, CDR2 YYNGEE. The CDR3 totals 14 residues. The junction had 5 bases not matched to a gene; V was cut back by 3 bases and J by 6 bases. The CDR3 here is CASSAARGAGELFF. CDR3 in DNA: TGTGCCAGCAGCGCTGCCCGGGGGGCCGGGGAGCTGTTTTTT.

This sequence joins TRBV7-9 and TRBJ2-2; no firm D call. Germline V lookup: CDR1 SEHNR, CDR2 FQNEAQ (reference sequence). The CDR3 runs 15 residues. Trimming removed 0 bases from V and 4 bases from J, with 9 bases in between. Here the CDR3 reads CASSLAVLSTGELFF. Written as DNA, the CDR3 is TGTGCCAGCAGCTTAGCGGTGCTTAGCACCGGGGAGCTGTTTTTT.

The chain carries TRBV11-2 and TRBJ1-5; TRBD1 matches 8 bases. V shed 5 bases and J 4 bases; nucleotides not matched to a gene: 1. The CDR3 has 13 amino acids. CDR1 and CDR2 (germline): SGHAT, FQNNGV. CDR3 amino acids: CASSGTGNQPQHF. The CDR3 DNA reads TGTGCCAGCAGCGGGACAGGAAATCAGCCCCAGCATTTT.

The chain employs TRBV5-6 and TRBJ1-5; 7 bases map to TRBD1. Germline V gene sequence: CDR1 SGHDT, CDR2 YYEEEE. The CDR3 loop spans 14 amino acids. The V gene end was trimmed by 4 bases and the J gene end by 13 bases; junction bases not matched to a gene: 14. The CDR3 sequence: CASSDTRGGPGQHF. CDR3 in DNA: TGTGCCAGCAGCGATACTCGAGGGGGCCCTGGTCAGCATTTT. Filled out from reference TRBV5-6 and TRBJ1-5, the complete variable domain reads DAGVTQSPTHLIKTRGQQVTLRCSPKSGHDTVSWYQQALGQGPQFIFQYYEEEERQRGNFPDRFSGHQFPNYSSELNVNALLLGDSALYLCASSDTRGGPGQHFGDGTRLSIL.

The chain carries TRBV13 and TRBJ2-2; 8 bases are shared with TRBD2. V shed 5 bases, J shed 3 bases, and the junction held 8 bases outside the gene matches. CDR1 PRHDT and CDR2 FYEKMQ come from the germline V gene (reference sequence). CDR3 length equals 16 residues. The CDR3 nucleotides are TGTGCCAGCAGCCCTCCCCTAGCGGGCGACACCGGGGAGCTGTTTTTT. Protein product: CASSPPLAGDTGELFF.

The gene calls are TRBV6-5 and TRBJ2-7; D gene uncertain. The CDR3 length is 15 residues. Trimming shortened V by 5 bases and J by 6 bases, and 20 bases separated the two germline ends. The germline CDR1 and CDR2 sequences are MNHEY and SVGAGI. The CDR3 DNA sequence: TGTGCCAGCAGTCCCCTCGTTAGGGCGTTCACCGAGCAGTACTTC. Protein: CASSPLVRAFTEQYF.

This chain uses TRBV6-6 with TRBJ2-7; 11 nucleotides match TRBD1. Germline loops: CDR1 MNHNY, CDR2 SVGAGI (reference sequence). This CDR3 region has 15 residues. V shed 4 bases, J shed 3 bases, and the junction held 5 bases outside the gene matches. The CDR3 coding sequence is TGTGCCAGCAGTTTCACCGGGACAGGGGGCTACGAGCAGTACTTC. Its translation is CASSFTGTGGYEQYF.

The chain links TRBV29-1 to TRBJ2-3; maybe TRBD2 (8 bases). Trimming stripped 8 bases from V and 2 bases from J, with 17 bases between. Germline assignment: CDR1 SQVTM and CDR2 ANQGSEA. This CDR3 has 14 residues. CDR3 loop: CSSRGGQHTDTQYF. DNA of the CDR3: TGCAGCTCACGGGGGGGACAGCACACAGATACGCAGTATTTT.

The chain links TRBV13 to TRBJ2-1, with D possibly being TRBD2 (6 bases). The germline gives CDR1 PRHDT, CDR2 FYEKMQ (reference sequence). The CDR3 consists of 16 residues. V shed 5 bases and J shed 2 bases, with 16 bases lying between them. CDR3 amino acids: CASSPERASAYNEQFF. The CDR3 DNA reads TGTGCCAGCAGCCCCGAGAGAGCTAGCGCCTACAATGAGCAGTTCTTC.

The CDR3 DNA is TGTGCCAGTAATCATAGGACTAGCGAGCAGTTCTTC. It specifies CASNHRTSEQFF. The chain has TRBV19 and TRBJ2-1; 8 bases agree with TRBD2. The length of the CDR3 is 12 residues. V was clipped by 7 bases and J by 10 bases; unmatched bases: 6. CDR1 LNHDA and CDR2 SQIVND come from the germline V gene (reference sequence).

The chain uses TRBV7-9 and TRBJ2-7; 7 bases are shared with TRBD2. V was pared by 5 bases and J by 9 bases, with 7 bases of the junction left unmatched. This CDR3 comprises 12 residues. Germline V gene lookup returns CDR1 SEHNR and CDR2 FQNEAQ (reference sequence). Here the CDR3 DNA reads TGTGCCAGCAGCCTCACTAGCGAGGTGCAGTACTTC. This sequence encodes CASSLTSEVQYF. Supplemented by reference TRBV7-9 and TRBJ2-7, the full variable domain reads DTGVSQNPRHKITKRGQNVTFRCDPISEHNRLYWYRQTLGQGPEFLTYFQNEAQLEKSRLLSDRFSAERPKGSFSTLEIQRTEQGDSAMYLCASSLTSEVQYFGPGTRLTVT.

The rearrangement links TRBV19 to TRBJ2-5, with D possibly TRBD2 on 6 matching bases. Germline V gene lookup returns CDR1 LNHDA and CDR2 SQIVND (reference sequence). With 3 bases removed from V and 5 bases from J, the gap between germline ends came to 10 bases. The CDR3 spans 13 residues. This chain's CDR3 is CASSIPGGETQYF. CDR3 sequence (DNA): TGTGCCAGTAGTATCCCAGGAGGGGAGACCCAGTACTTC.

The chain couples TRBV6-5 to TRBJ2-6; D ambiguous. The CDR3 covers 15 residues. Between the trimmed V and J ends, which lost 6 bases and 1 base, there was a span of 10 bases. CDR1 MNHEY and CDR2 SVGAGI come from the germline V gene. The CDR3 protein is CASRALESGANVLTF. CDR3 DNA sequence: TGTGCCAGCAGGGCCCTCGAATCTGGGGCCAACGTCCTGACTTTC.

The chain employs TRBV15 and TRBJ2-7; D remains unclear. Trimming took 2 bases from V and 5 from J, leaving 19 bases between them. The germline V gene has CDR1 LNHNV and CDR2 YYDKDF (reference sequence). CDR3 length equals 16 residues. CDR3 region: CATSRYGRNQVDEQYF. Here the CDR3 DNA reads TGTGCCACCAGCAGATATGGACGGAACCAGGTAGACGAGCAGTACTTC. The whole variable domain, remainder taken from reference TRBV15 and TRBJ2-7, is DAMVIQNPRYQVTQFGKPVTLSCSQTLNHNVMYWYQQKSSQAPKLLFHYYDKDFNNEADTPDNFQSRRPNTSFCFLDIRSPGLGDTAMYLCATSRYGRNQVDEQYFGPGTRLTVT.

In nucleotides, the CDR3 is TGTGCCAGCAGCTTAGGTCAGGGCCGTCATGGCTACACCTTC. Protein sequence: CASSLGQGRHGYTF. This sequence joins TRBV7-3 and TRBJ1-2, with a possible D match to TRBD1 (5 bases). Germline loops: CDR1 SGHTA, CDR2 FQGTGA. V shed 2 bases and J shed 6 bases, with 13 bases lying between them. CDR3 length: 14 amino acids.

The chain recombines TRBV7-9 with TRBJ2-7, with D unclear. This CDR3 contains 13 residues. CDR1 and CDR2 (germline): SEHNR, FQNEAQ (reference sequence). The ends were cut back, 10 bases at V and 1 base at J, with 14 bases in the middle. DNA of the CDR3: TGTGCCATCCCCCCCGACGATTCCTACGAGCAGTACTTC. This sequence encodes CAIPPDDSYEQYF.

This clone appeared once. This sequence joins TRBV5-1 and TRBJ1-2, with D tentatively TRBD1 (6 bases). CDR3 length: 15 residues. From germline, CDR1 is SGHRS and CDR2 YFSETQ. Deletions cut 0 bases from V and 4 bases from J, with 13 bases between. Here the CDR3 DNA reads TGCGCCAGCAGCTTGGTGGTCGGGGGGCTCTATGGCTACACCTTC. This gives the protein CASSLVVGGLYGYTF.

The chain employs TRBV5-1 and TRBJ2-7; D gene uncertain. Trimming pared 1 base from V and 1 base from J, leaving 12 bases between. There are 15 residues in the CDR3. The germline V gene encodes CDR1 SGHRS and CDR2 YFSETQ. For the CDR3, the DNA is TGCGCCAGCAGCTTGCAGGTCCTTGGTTCCTACGAGCAGTACTTC. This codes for CASSLQVLGSYEQYF. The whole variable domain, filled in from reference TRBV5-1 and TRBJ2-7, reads KAGVTQTPRYLIKTRGQQVTLSCSPISGHRSVSWYQQTPGQGLQFLFEYFSETQRNKGNFPGRFSGRQFSNSRSEMNVSTLELGDSALYLCASSLQVLGSYEQYFGPGTRLTVT.

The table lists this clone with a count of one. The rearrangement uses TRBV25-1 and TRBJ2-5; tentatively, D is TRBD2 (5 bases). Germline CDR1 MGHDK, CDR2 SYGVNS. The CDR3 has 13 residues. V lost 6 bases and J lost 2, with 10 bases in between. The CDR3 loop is CASRAPGQETQYF. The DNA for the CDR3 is TGTGCCAGCAGAGCACCGGGGCAAGAGACCCAGTACTTC.

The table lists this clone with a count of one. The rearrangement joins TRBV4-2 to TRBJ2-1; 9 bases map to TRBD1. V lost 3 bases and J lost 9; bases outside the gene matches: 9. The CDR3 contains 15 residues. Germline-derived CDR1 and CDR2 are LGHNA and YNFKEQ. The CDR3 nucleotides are TGTGCCAGCAGCCAGAGGGACAGGGACGGTAGTGAGCAGTTCTTC. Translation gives CASSQRDRDGSEQFF.

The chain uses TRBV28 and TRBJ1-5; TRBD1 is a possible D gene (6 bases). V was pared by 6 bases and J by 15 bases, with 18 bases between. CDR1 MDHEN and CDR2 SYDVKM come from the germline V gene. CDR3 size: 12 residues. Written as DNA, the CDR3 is TGTGCCAGCAGCTCTCACGGACAGTCTTGGCATTTT. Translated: CASSSHGQSWHF.

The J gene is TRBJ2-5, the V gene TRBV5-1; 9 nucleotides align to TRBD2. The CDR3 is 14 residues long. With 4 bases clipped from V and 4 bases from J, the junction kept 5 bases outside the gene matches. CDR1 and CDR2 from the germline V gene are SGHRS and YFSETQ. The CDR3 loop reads CASSLYSGRETQYF. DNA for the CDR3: TGCGCCAGCAGCCTTTATAGCGGGAGAGAGACCCAGTACTTC.

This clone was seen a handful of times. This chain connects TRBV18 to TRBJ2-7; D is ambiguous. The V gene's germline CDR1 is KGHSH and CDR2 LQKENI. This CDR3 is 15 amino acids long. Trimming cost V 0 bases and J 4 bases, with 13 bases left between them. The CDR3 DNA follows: TGTGCCAGCTCACCACCGAGGCCGAGAGAATACGAGCAGTACTTC. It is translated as CASSPPRPREYEQYF.

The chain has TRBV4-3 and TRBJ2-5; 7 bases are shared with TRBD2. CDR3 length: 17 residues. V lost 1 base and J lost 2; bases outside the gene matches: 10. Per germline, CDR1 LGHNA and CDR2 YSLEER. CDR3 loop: CASSQATGSGPQETQYF. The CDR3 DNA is TGCGCCAGCAGCCAAGCCACGGGTAGCGGGCCTCAAGAGACCCAGTACTTC.